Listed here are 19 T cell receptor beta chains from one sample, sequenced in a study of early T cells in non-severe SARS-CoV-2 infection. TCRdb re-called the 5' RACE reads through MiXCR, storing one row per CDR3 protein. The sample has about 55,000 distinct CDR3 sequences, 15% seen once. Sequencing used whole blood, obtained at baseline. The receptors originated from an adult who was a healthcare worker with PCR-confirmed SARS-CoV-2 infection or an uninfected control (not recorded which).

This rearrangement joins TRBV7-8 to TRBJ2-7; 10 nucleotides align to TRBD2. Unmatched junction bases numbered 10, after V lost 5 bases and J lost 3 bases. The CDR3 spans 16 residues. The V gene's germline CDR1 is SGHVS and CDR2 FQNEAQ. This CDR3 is CASSGHSSGGNYEQYF. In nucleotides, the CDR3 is TGTGCCAGCAGCGGCCACTCTAGCGGGGGCAACTACGAGCAGTACTTC.

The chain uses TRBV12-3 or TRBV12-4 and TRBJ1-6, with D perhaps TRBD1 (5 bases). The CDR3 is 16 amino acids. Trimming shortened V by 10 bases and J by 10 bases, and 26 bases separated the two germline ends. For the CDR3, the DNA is TGTGCCACCTCGGGGGTGGAACTCCTCCTTGGGTCACCCCTCCACTTT. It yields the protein CATSGVELLLGSPLHF.

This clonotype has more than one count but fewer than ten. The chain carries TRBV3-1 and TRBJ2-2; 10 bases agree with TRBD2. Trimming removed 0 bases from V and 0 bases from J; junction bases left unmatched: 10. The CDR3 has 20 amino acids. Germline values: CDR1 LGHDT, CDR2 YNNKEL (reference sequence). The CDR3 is CASSQDNTSGTHANTGELFF. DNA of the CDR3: TGTGCCAGCAGCCAAGATAATACTAGCGGGACACACGCGAACACCGGGGAGCTGTTTTTT.

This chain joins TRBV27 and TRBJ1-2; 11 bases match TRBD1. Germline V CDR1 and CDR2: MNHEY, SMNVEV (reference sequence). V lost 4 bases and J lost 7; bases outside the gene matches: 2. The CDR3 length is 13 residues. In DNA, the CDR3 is TGTGCCAGCAGTTGGGACAGGGGGACTGGCTACACCTTC. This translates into CASSWDRGTGYTF.

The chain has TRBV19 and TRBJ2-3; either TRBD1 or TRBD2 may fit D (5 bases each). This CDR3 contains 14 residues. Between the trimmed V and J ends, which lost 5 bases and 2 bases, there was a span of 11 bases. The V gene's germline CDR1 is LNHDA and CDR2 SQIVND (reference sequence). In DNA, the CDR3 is TGTGCCAGTAGTCTTGGGACCACCACAGATACGCAGTATTTT. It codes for CASSLGTTTDTQYF.

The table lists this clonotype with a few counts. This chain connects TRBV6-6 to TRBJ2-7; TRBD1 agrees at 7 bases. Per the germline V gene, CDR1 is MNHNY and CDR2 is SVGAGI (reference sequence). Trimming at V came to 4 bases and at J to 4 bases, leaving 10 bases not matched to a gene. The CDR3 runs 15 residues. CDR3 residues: CASSSTRDSHYEQYF. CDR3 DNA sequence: TGTGCCAGCAGTTCTACTAGGGACAGCCATTACGAGCAGTACTTC.

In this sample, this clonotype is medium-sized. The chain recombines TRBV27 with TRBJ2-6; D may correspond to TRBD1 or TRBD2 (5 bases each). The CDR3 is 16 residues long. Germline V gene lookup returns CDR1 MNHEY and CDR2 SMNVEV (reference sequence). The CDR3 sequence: CATLGVGETGANVLTF. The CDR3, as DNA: TGTGCTACGCTGGGGGTGGGCGAGACTGGGGCCAACGTCCTGACTTTC.

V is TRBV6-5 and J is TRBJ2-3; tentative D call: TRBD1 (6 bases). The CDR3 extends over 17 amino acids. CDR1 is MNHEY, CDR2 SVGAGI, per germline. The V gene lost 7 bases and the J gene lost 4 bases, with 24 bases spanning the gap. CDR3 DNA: TGTGCCAGCACCCCTCCTCTTGGTAGCAACAGGGCAGATACGCAGTATTTT. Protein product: CASTPPLGSNRADTQYF.

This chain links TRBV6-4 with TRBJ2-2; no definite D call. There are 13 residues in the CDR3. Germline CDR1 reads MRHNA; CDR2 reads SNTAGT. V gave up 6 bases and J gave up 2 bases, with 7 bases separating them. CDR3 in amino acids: CASSTKNTGELFF. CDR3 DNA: TGTGCCAGCAGCACCAAAAACACCGGGGAGCTGTTTTTT.

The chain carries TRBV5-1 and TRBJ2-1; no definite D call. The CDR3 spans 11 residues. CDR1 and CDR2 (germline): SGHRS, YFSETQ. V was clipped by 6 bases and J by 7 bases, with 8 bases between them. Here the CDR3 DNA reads TGCGCCAGCACCCTCGTTAATGAGCAGTTCTTC. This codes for CASTLVNEQFF.

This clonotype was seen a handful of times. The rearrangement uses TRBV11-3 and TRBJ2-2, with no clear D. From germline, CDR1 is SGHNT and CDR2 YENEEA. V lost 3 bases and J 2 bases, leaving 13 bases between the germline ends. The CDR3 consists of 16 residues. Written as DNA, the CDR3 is TGTGCCAGCAGCTTTGGCTATTCACCCAACACCGGGGAGCTGTTTTTT. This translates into CASSFGYSPNTGELFF.

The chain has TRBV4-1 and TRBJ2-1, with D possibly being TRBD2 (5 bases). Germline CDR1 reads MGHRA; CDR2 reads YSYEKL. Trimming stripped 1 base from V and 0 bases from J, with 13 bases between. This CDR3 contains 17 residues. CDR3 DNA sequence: TGCGCCAGCAGCCAAGCCCTCCTAGGGAGCTCCTACAATGAGCAGTTCTTC. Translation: CASSQALLGSSYNEQFF.

The CDR3 DNA follows: TGCGCCAGCAGCTTGGACATTGCCGGGGAGCTGTTTTTT. Protein: CASSLDIAGELFF. The chain uses TRBV5-1 and TRBJ2-2; D is ambiguous. The CDR3 length is 13 residues. The V end was cut by 0 bases, the J end by 6 bases, with 6 bases between. The germline CDR1 and CDR2 sequences are SGHRS and YFSETQ.

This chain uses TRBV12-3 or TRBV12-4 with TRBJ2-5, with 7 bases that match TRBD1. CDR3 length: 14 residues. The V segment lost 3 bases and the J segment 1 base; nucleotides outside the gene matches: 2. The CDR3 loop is CASSFAGGQETQYF. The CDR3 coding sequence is TGTGCCAGCAGTTTTGCAGGGGGCCAAGAGACCCAGTACTTC.

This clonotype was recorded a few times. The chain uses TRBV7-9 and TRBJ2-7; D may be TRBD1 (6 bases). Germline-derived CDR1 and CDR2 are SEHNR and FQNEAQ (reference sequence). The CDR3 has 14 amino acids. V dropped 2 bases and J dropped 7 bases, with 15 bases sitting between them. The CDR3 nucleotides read TGTGCCAGCAGCTTAAGGACAGCAGTTGGGGAGCAGTACTTC. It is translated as CASSLRTAVGEQYF.

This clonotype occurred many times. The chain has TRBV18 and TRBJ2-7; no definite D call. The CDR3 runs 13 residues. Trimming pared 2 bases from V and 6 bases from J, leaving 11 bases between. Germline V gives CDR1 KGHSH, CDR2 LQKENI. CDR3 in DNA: TGTGCCAGCTCACCAGGGTTAGGGCCCGAGCAGTACTTC. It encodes CASSPGLGPEQYF.

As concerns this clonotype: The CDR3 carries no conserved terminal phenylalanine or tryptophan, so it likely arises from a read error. The CDR3 reads CSAKGTSGIADTQYS. The CDR3 DNA sequence: TGCAGTGCTAAGGGGACTAGCGGGATAGCAGATACGCAGTATTCT. The chain links TRBV20-1 to TRBJ2-3; TRBD2 aligns across 13 bases. The CDR3 is made up of 15 amino acids. In germline, CDR1 is DFQATT, CDR2 SNEGSKA (reference sequence). With 4 bases clipped from V and 4 bases from J, the junction kept 5 bases outside the gene matches.

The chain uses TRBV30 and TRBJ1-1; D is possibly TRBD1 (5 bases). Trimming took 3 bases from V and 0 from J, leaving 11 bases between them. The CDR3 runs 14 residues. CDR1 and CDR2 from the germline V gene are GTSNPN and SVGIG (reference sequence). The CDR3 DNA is TGTGCCTGGAGCGGGATAGGGGTGAACACTGAAGCTTTCTTT. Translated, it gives CAWSGIGVNTEAFF.

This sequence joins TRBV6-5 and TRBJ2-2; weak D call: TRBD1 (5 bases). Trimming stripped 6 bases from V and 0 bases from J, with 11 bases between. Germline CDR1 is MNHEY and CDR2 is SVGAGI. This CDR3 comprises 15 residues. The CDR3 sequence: CASSTVGPNTGELFF. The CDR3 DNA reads TGTGCCAGCAGCACCGTGGGGCCGAACACCGGGGAGCTGTTTTTT.